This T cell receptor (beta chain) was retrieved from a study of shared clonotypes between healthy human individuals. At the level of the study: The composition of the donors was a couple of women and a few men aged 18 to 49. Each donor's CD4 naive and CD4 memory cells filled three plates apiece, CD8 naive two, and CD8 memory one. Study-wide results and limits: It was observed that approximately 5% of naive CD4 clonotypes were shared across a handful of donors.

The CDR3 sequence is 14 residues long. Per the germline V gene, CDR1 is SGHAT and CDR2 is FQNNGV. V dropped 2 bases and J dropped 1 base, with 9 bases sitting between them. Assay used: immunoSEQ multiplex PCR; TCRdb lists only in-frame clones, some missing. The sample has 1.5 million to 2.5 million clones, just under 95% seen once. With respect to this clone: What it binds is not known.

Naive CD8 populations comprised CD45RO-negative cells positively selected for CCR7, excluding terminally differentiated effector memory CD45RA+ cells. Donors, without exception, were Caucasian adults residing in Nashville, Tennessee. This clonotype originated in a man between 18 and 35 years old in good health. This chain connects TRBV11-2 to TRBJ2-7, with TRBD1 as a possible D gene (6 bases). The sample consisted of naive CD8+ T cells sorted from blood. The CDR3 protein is CASSLSGVSYEQYF. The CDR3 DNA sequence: TGTGCCAGCAGCTTATCAGGGGTGTCCTACGAGCAGTACTTC.